The rows below give T cell receptor beta chains drawn from one sample of a study of T-cell memory formation after mild COVID-19. TCRdb redid the calling of the 5' RACE reads with MiXCR, one entry per CDR3 protein. The sample has about 240,000 distinct CDR3 sequences; around 10% are singletons. Sequencing input: PBMCs or a T cell subset sorted from them (not recorded which). Receptors originate from a man between 18 and 35 years old who had mild COVID-19 (a few samples of this study predate the infection). Cell type and time point are not known. Each CDR3 is given with its conserved first and last residue. D genes are given only for firm matches. Some rows have no size entry. The others give once, few or many, or a class for an expanded clone.

v_call	d_call	clone_size	j_call	cdr3_aa	cdr3_nt
TRBV18	TRBD1	-	TRBJ2-5	CASSPLSTGSKETQYF	TGTGCCAGCTCACCCCTCTCGACAGGGAGTAAAGAGACCCAGTACTTC
TRBV12-3/TRBV12-4	-	few	TRBJ1-6	CASSPRDGGNSPLHF	TGTGCCAGCAGTCCGCGGGACGGTGGTAATTCACCCCTCCACTTT
TRBV7-9	TRBD2	few	TRBJ2-1	CASKASGEYNEQFF	TGTGCCAGCAAAGCTAGCGGAGAGTACAATGAGCAGTTCTTC
TRBV7-8	-	-	TRBJ1-4	CASSPRGGGKLFF	TGTGCCAGCAGCCCTAGGGGGGGTGGAAAACTGTTTTTT
TRBV11-2	-	few	TRBJ2-5	CASSLTSTGTQYF	TGTGCCAGCAGCTTAACGAGTACAGGGACCCAGTACTTC
TRBV6-5	-	many	TRBJ1-4	CASSYSQVREKLFF	TGTGCCAGCAGTTACTCACAGGTCAGGGAAAAACTGTTTTTT
TRBV12-3/TRBV12-4	-	-	TRBJ2-1	CASSSSTHNEQFF	TGTGCCAGCAGCTCCTCGACCCACAATGAGCAGTTCTTC
TRBV4-3	TRBD1	many	TRBJ2-7	CASSQEGTGGYEQYF	TGCGCCAGCAGCCAAGAGGGGACAGGGGGCTACGAGCAGTACTTC
TRBV6-2/TRBV6-3	-	few	TRBJ2-1	CASRPPSGEQFF	TGTGCCAGCAGACCACCCTCAGGAGAGCAGTTCTTC
TRBV19	-	many	TRBJ2-1	CASAWGRSYNEQFF	TGTGCCAGTGCATGGGGTCGCTCCTACAATGAGCAGTTCTTC